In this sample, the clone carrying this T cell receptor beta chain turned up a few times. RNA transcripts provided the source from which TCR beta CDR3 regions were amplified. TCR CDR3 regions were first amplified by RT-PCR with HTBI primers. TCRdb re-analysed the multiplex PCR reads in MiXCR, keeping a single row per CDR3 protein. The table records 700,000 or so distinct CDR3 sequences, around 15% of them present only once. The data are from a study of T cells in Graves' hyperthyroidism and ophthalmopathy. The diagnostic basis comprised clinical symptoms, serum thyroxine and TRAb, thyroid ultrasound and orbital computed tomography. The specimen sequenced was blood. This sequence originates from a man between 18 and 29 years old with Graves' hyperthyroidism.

The CDR3 loop reads CASSHTSSSYNSPLHF. CDR3 nucleotide sequence: TGTGCCAGCTCTCACACGTCCTCCTCCTATAATTCACCCCTCCACTTT. This rearrangement joins TRBV18 to TRBJ1-6, with D unclear. The germline V gene encodes CDR1 KGHSH and CDR2 LQKENI. This CDR3 spans 16 amino acids. Trimming shortened V by 6 bases and J by 0 bases, and 12 bases separated the two germline ends.